The rows below give T cell receptor beta chains drawn from one sample of a study of cytomegalovirus exposure and HLA in healthy donors. Here immunoSEQ multiplex PCR was the method, and the copy in TCRdb shows in-frame clones only, minus some. The data show 95,000 to 150,000 clones, with 80% to 90% seen just once and approximately 1.1% held by the top ten. Source material: PBMCs. These receptors were collected from a woman aged 25 to 39 in good health and CMV-seronegative. Both conserved end residues are part of each CDR3. D genes are given only for firm matches. Size tells how often a clone was seen (once, few, many) or the class of an expanded clone, and some rows leave it out.

V: TRBV27
size: -
D: -
J: TRBJ2-7
CDR3: CASSFRQVLWYEQYF
DNA: TGTGCCAGCAGTTTCCGACAGGTTCTTTGGTACGAGCAGTACTTC

V: TRBV2
size: once
D: TRBD2
J: TRBJ2-7
CDR3: CASKLAGMEQYF
DNA: TGTGCCAGCAAGCTAGCGGGCATGGAGCAGTACTTC

V: TRBV7-9
size: -
D: -
J: TRBJ1-1
CDR3: CASGGGRKGKNTEAFF
DNA: TGTGCCAGCGGGGGGGGGCGTAAAGGAAAAAACACTGAAGCTTTCTTT

V: TRBV5-1
size: few
D: -
J: TRBJ2-2
CDR3: CASSSQGTGELFF
DNA: TGCGCCAGCAGCTCTCAGGGCACCGGGGAGCTGTTTTTT

V: TRBV4-1
size: -
D: -
J: TRBJ2-1
CDR3: CASSQSRNNEQFF
DNA: TGCGCCAGCAGCCAATCTAGGAACAATGAGCAGTTCTTC

V: TRBV5-1
size: -
D: -
J: TRBJ1-6
CDR3: CASSPTGINNSPLHF
DNA: TGCGCCAGCAGCCCAACAGGGATTAATAATTCACCCCTCCACTTT

V: TRBV12-2
size: -
D: -
J: TRBJ2-1
CDR3: CASRLRRWMSDNEQFF
DNA: TGTGCAAGTCGCTTACGCAGGTGGATGAGTGACAATGAGCAGTTCTTC

V: TRBV19
size: few
D: TRBD2
J: TRBJ2-1
CDR3: CASSIGTSGSYNEQFF
DNA: TGTGCCAGTAGTATAGGGACTAGCGGGAGTTACAATGAGCAGTTCTTC

V: TRBV29-1
size: -
D: TRBD2
J: TRBJ2-1
CDR3: CSVGTSGRAHEQFF
DNA: TGCAGCGTGGGGACTAGCGGGAGGGCCCATGAGCAGTTCTTC

V: TRBV7-2
size: -
D: -
J: TRBJ2-3
CDR3: CASSSKFVDTQYF
DNA: TGTGCCAGCAGCTCCAAATTTGTAGATACGCAGTATTTT

V: TRBV19
size: -
D: -
J: TRBJ1-1
CDR3: CASSIQFTGNTEAFF
DNA: TGTGCCAGTAGTATACAGTTCACGGGGAACACTGAAGCTTTCTTT

V: TRBV6-1
size: -
D: TRBD2
J: TRBJ2-1
CDR3: CASRGGTNYNEQFF
DNA: TGTGCCAGCAGGGGAGGGACGAATTACAATGAGCAGTTCTTC

V: TRBV7-9
size: once
D: TRBD2
J: TRBJ2-7
CDR3: CASSLGGLAGGRRYEQYF
DNA: TGTGCCAGCAGCTTAGGGGGACTAGCGGGAGGAAGGAGGTACGAGCAGTACTTC

V: TRBV5-1
size: -
D: TRBD2
J: TRBJ2-3
CDR3: CASSRRGGGTDTQYF
DNA: TGCGCCAGCAGCAGACGCGGGGGGGGCACAGATACGCAGTATTTT

V: TRBV4-1
size: -
D: TRBD1
J: TRBJ2-1
CDR3: CASSQYAGQGYNEQFF
DNA: TGCGCCAGCAGCCAATATGCGGGACAGGGGTACAATGAGCAGTTCTTC

V: TRBV6-4
size: few
D: -
J: TRBJ2-1
CDR3: CASSSGTGGYEQFF
DNA: TGTGCCAGTTCCTCCGGGACCGGGGGATATGAGCAGTTCTTC

V: TRBV5-1
size: few
D: -
J: TRBJ2-2
CDR3: CASSLAVQALDRALNTGELFF
DNA: TGCGCCAGCAGCTTGGCCGTACAGGCCCTCGATCGGGCCCTAAACACCGGGGAGCTGTTTTTT

V: TRBV7-6
size: -
D: -
J: TRBJ2-1
CDR3: CASSPKRKGDNEQFF
DNA: TGTGCCAGCAGCCCGAAGAGAAAGGGGGACAATGAGCAGTTCTTC

V: TRBV12-5
size: -
D: -
J: TRBJ2-7
CDR3: CASAYDGAYEQYF
DNA: TGTGCTAGTGCCTACGACGGGGCCTACGAGCAGTACTTC

V: TRBV6-1
size: -
D: TRBD1
J: TRBJ1-2
CDR3: CASSWDRGPDGYTF
DNA: TGTGCCAGCAGTTGGGACAGGGGGCCGGATGGCTACACCTTC

V: TRBV27
size: -
D: -
J: TRBJ2-6
CDR3: CASSSGGTGANVLTF
DNA: TGTGCCAGCAGCAGTGGGGGGACTGGGGCCAACGTCCTGACTTTC

V: TRBV6-5
size: -
D: -
J: TRBJ1-1
CDR3: CAGFLSGIRHTEAFF
DNA: TGTGCCGGGTTCTTATCAGGGATCCGGCACACTGAAGCTTTCTTT

V: TRBV5-6
size: -
D: -
J: TRBJ2-3
CDR3: CASSLTGGSTDTQYF
DNA: TGTGCCAGCAGCTTGACTGGGGGCTCCACAGATACGCAGTATTTT

V: TRBV4-1
size: -
D: -
J: TRBJ1-1
CDR3: CASRSSGGRGLNTEAFF
DNA: TGCGCCAGCAGATCATCCGGGGGTCGGGGCCTGAACACTGAAGCTTTCTTT

V: TRBV6-5
size: -
D: TRBD1
J: TRBJ2-2
CDR3: CASSYSTGWTGELFF
DNA: TGTGCCAGCAGTTACTCGACAGGGTGGACCGGGGAGCTGTTTTTT